What follows are 16 T cell receptor beta chains derived from one specimen sequenced in a study of blood T cells in healthy people across ages. The second PCR ran roughly 7 to 12 cycles with a sample-barcoded 5' primer and J-beta primers. TCRdb called the 5' RACE reads again in MiXCR, with one record for every CDR3 protein. The sample has roughly 700,000 distinct CDR3 sequences; roughly 25% are singletons. The sample was also reused in another study, on T cells of mothers and their children.

Sequenced: blood. Every receptor here comes from a boy aged 10-17 years in good health.

The chain uses TRBV24-1 and TRBJ2-7; tentative D call: TRBD2 (6 bases). CDR3 length equals 12 residues. V was cut by 3 bases and J by 11 bases, with 13 bases left in between. Germline CDR1 is KGHDR and CDR2 is SFDVKD. CDR3 sequence: CATSDHLGGEYF. The CDR3 bases are TGTGCCACCAGTGATCACCTAGGCGGGGAGTACTTC.

This clonotype was seen a handful of times. The rearrangement links TRBV7-2 to TRBJ2-5; D not resolved. The end of the DNA fits TRBJ2-1 better, so the J call may be wrong. The CDR3 loop spans 14 amino acids. Germline loops: CDR1 SGHTA, CDR2 FQGNSA. The CDR3 bases are TGTGCCAGCAGCTTAACAGCCCAAAACAATGAGCAGTTCTTC. This codes for CASSLTAQNNEQFF.

The rearrangement joins TRBV7-9 to TRBJ2-1, with 12 nucleotides matching TRBD2. Germline lookup yields CDR1 SEHNR and CDR2 FQNEAQ (reference sequence). J lost 1 base, V lost 1 base, and 8 bases had no gene match. The CDR3 contains 19 residues. The CDR3 DNA reads as TGTGCCAGCAGCTTAGAAACAACTAGCGGGAGGTGGTCCTACAATGAGCAGTTCTTC. Translated, it gives CASSLETTSGRWSYNEQFF.

Only one count was recorded for this clonotype. This rearrangement joins TRBV20-1 to TRBJ1-2; 7 bases are a match to TRBD1. V gave up 2 bases and J gave up 2 bases; unmatched junction bases: 8. Per the germline V gene, CDR1 is DFQATT and CDR2 is SNEGSKA (reference sequence). The CDR3 consists of 15 residues. The CDR3 loop reads CSARPPGQQNYGYTF. CDR3 coding DNA: TGCAGTGCTAGACCGCCGGGACAGCAAAACTATGGCTACACCTTC.

V usage is TRBV28 and J usage is TRBJ2-5; the D is unclear. Germline CDR1 and CDR2: MDHEN and SYDVKM. The V end lost 7 bases, the J end lost 0 bases, and 15 bases lay between the germline ends. The CDR3 totals 15 residues. The CDR3 DNA sequence: TGTGCCAGCACCCCCGGTTCGTCTTACCAAGAGACCCAGTACTTC. This encodes CASTPGSSYQETQYF.

This chain uses TRBV6-2 or TRBV6-3 with TRBJ2-1, with 10 bases identical to TRBD2. The CDR3 is made up of 14 amino acids. V lost 10 bases to trimming and J lost 5 bases; unmatched junction nucleotides: 8. Germline V gene data show CDR1 as MNHEY and CDR2 as SVGEGT. The chain's CDR3 is CATTTLAGDNEQFF. The CDR3 DNA reads TGTGCCACCACCACGCTAGCGGGGGACAATGAGCAGTTCTTC.

In its sample, this clonotype was seen many times. The chain couples TRBV12-3 or TRBV12-4 to TRBJ2-1; the match to TRBD1 covers 7 bases. The CDR3 is made up of 15 amino acids. V dropped 5 bases and J dropped 0; count of bases not matched to a gene: 4. CDR3 DNA sequence: TGTGCCAGCAGTCCAGGGACAGTCTCCTACAATGAGCAGTTCTTC. Translation: CASSPGTVSYNEQFF.

This clonotype was observed at least ten times. V gene TRBV5-1 combines with J gene TRBJ1-6; 7 nucleotides match TRBD1. Germline lookup yields CDR1 SGHRS and CDR2 YFSETQ. Trimming cost V 2 bases and J 6 bases; bases outside gene matches: 8. This CDR3 spans 16 amino acids. The CDR3 sequence: CASSLRMDRINSPLHF. CDR3 nucleotides: TGCGCCAGCAGCTTACGCATGGACAGGATTAATTCACCCCTCCACTTT.

The CDR3 coding sequence is TGCGCCAGCAGGAGGAGGTCGGGGGAGACCCAGTACTTC. It translates to CASRRRSGETQYF. The chain has TRBV5-1 and TRBJ2-5; maybe TRBD2 (5 bases). From germline, CDR1 is SGHRS and CDR2 YFSETQ. The CDR3 length is 13 residues. V was pared by 5 bases and J by 5 bases, with 13 bases between.

The chain is built from TRBV7-9 and TRBJ1-4, with D maybe TRBD1 (5 bases). The germline V gene encodes CDR1 SEHNR and CDR2 FQNEAQ (reference sequence). The CDR3 covers 12 residues. Trimming took off 3 bases at V and 11 bases at J, with 10 bases between the two ends. CDR3 amino acids: CASSLTGPKLFF. For the CDR3, the DNA is TGTGCCAGCAGCTTGACGGGACCGAAACTGTTTTTT.

This chain links TRBV24-1 with TRBJ1-5, with a weak D call TRBD1 (5 bases). The germline V gene encodes CDR1 KGHDR and CDR2 SFDVKD. CDR3 size: 13 residues. V dropped 5 bases and J dropped 7 bases, with 11 bases sitting between them. In DNA, the CDR3 is TGTGCCACCAGTGGCGACAGCGCCCAGCCCCAGCATTTT. It specifies CATSGDSAQPQHF.

This chain joins TRBV6-5 and TRBJ2-4, with D maybe TRBD1 (6 bases). CDR1 and CDR2 (germline): MNHEY, SVGAGI. V was trimmed by 6 bases and J by 8 bases, leaving 20 bases between them. There are 15 residues in the CDR3. CDR3 DNA sequence: TGTGCCAGCAGCCAGGACAGAGACCTCGCGGACATTCAGTACTTC. Protein product: CASSQDRDLADIQYF.

This clonotype occurred a few times. V is TRBV4-2 and J is TRBJ2-3; TRBD2 agrees at 7 bases. Germline CDR1 reads LGHNA; CDR2 reads YNFKEQ. Trimming removed 3 bases from V and 5 bases from J; junction bases left unmatched: 2. The CDR3 runs to 13 residues. The CDR3 DNA reads as TGTGCCAGCAGCCATGGACTAGTAGATACGCAGTATTTT. Residues: CASSHGLVDTQYF.

This clonotype was counted once. This chain uses TRBV20-1 with TRBJ2-1; a possible D gene is TRBD2 (6 bases). CDR1 is DFQATT, CDR2 SNEGSKA, per germline (reference sequence). V gave up 6 bases and J gave up 0 bases, with 18 bases separating them. The CDR3 runs 16 residues. CDR3 region: CSAPGGIAVSYNEQFF. The CDR3 region has the DNA TGCAGTGCCCCTGGAGGGATAGCGGTCTCCTACAATGAGCAGTTCTTC.

This chain uses TRBV29-1 with TRBJ1-4; D is uncertain. Germline lookup yields CDR1 SQVTM and CDR2 ANQGSEA. The CDR3 covers 12 residues. Trimming cost V 4 bases and J 4 bases, with 7 bases left between them. The chain's CDR3 is CSVGEVNEKLFF. CDR3 coding DNA: TGCAGCGTTGGGGAAGTTAATGAAAAACTGTTTTTT.

This sequence joins TRBV5-1 and TRBJ1-4; 8 bases map to TRBD1. Trimming removed 3 bases from V and 7 bases from J; junction bases left unmatched: 8. The germline CDR1 and CDR2 sequences are SGHRS and YFSETQ. There are 15 residues in the CDR3. The CDR3: CASSWGGQDVEKLFF. As DNA, the CDR3 is TGCGCCAGCAGCTGGGGGGGACAGGATGTTGAAAAACTGTTTTTT.